Following are 8 T cell receptor beta chains from one sample sequenced in a study of cytomegalovirus exposure and HLA in healthy donors. PCR amplification relied on 60 Vbeta primers (plus 13 Jbeta primers). Using immunoSEQ multiplex PCR, the repertoire was profiled, and TCRdb retains in-frame clones only, with some absent. The profile shows around 110,000 clones, around 74% of them singletons. Sequenced material: PBMCs. These receptors originate from a man younger than 40 in good health and CMV-seropositive.

The chain links TRBV7-3 to TRBJ1-2, with D possibly being TRBD1 (6 bases). The CDR3 is 13 amino acids. Trimming cost V 4 bases and J 6 bases, with 12 bases left between them. Germline values: CDR1 SGHTA, CDR2 FQGTGA. CDR3 residues: CASSYRGGDGYTF. CDR3 in DNA: TGTGCCAGCAGCTACCGTGGGGGCGATGGCTACACCTTC.

J is TRBJ1-5 and V is TRBV7-2, with TRBD1 matching over 7 bases. The CDR3 contains 15 residues. The ends lost 5 bases at V and 3 bases at J; junction bases unmatched: 7. CDR1 and CDR2 from the germline V gene are SGHTA and FQGNSA. This chain's CDR3 is CASSRQGRDNQPQHF. As DNA, the CDR3 is TGTGCCAGCAGCCGACAGGGAAGGGACAATCAGCCCCAGCATTTT.

V and J are TRBV7-2 and TRBJ2-2; tentative D call: TRBD1 (5 bases). The germline gives CDR1 SGHTA, CDR2 FQGNSA. With 5 bases removed from V and 5 bases from J, the gap between germline ends came to 12 bases. The CDR3 spans 14 residues. The CDR3 protein is CASSGRSGTGELFF. Here the CDR3 DNA reads TGTGCCAGCAGCGGAAGGTCAGGGACCGGGGAGCTGTTTTTT.

The J gene is TRBJ2-5, the V gene TRBV19; 10 nucleotides match TRBD2. This CDR3 region has 16 residues. CDR1 is LNHDA, CDR2 SQIVND, per germline (reference sequence). Losses at the gene ends were 5 bases for V and 5 bases for J; bases not matched to a gene: 11. This CDR3 reads CASSGKRGGKRETQYF. The DNA for the CDR3 is TGTGCCAGTAGTGGCAAGCGGGGGGGCAAACGGGAGACCCAGTACTTC.

The V call is TRBV19, the J call TRBJ2-3; D perhaps matches TRBD1 (5 bases). The CDR3 runs to 16 residues. The V gene's germline CDR1 is LNHDA and CDR2 SQIVND (reference sequence). Trimming shortened V by 3 bases and J by 4 bases, and 17 bases separated the two germline ends. The DNA for the CDR3 is TGTGCCAGTAGTATTTTGCAGGGAAAATTCCCAGATACGCAGTATTTT. Protein: CASSILQGKFPDTQYF.

The chain couples TRBV5-4 to TRBJ2-5; 8 nucleotides match TRBD2. This CDR3 spans 15 amino acids. Germline assignment: CDR1 SGHNT and CDR2 YYREEE (reference sequence). V lost 3 bases and J lost 4; bases outside the gene matches: 8. The CDR3 DNA sequence: TGTGCCAGCAGCTCGGGACTAGAGCGGCGAGAGACCCAGTACTTC. Residues: CASSSGLERRETQYF.

V is TRBV4-2 and J is TRBJ1-1; D gene uncertain. CDR1 and CDR2 (germline): LGHNA, YNFKEQ. V was pared by 4 bases and J by 3 bases, with 18 bases between. The CDR3 length is 16 residues. The DNA for the CDR3 is TGTGCCAGCAGCCTCATCGCGCCCCGACTGGACACTGAAGCTTTCTTT. Translating it yields CASSLIAPRLDTEAFF.

The chain employs TRBV7-3 and TRBJ2-3, with 13 bases fitting TRBD2. This CDR3 is 16 amino acids long. Germline assignment: CDR1 SGHTA and CDR2 FQGTGA. Unmatched junction bases numbered 7, after V lost 5 bases and J lost 5 bases. CDR3 region: CASSKTSGGAGDTQYF. The CDR3 DNA is TGTGCCAGCAGCAAAACTAGCGGGGGGGCCGGAGATACGCAGTATTTT.